The table lists the clone carrying this T cell receptor beta chain with a few counts. As yet, its antigen is unknown. This sample is part of a study of metastatic and nonmetastatic thyroid tumors. Study-level findings and limits: It was reportedly found that TCR beta diversity was significantly higher in malignant thyroid tumors than in benign nodules, a difference seen in both blood and tumor samples.

Not a single patient had been given any form of treatment at any point before undergoing thyroid surgery. Germline CDR1 and CDR2: MNHNS and SASEGT. The CDR3 spans 11 residues. TCRdb re-clonotyped the PCR reads via MiXCR. The sample lists about 21,000 clones, around 28% occurring once. Sequences were obtained from blood. The sequence derives from a female donor with papillary thyroid cancer or a benign thyroid nodule (not recorded which). Some clones in this sample may be carry-over from other donors' samples. V is TRBV6-1 and J is TRBJ2-5, with D uncertain. The DNA matches TRBJ2-1 better at its end, which makes the J call doubtful. CDR3 DNA: TGTGCCAGCAGTGAAAACAGTGGGCAGTTCTTC. It encodes CASSENSGQFF.